What follows are 22 T cell receptor beta chains derived from one specimen sequenced in a study of tumor-infiltrating lymphocytes in primary liver carcinoma. Unsorted whole blood yielded the blood RNA, and germline DNA was also extracted. Constant-region priming of 500 ng total RNA yielded TCR beta cDNA. Generation of the TCR beta libraries relied on three nested multiplex PCR rounds using slightly modified ARM-PCR. Both of the initial two PCR rounds ran for about 9 cycles and employed TRBV1-TRBV30 forward primers alongside a C-beta reverse primer. TCRdb analysed the multiplex PCR reads with MiXCR anew, one entry per CDR3 protein. The sample yields 310,000 or so distinct CDR3 sequences, 50% to 75% seen once. The sequencing sample was made of peripheral blood. The receptors were gathered from a woman under 40 with primary liver carcinoma and hepatitis B virus infection.

As to this clonotype: Compared with germline, one end of the junction differs, possibly owing to a read error. The chain couples TRBV12-3 or TRBV12-4 to TRBJ2-7, with unresolved D. The length of the CDR3 is 13 residues. CDR3 region: CAGRSMGSYEQYF. The CDR3 DNA follows: TGTGCCGGCAGATCCATGGGCTCCTACGAGCAGTACTTC.

Notes on this clonotype: An end of the junction differs from the germline gene, which may be a read error. The chain recombines TRBV24-1 with TRBJ1-2; D perhaps matches TRBD1 (5 bases). CDR3 length: 16 residues. CDR1 and CDR2 (germline): KGHDR, SFDVKD. CDR3 nucleotide sequence: TGTACCACCACCTCCAAGGGGAGGGGCTCGGACTATGGCTACACCTTC. As protein: CTTTSKGRGSDYGYTF.

V gene TRBV4-2 combines with J gene TRBJ2-1; D gene unclear. The V gene's germline CDR1 is LGHNA and CDR2 YNFKEQ. The CDR3 runs to 17 residues. V dropped 0 bases and J dropped 4 bases, with 16 bases sitting between them. The CDR3 DNA sequence: TGTGCCAGCAGCCAAGATAATGCCCCCCTTTCTTACAATGAGCAGTTCTTC. It specifies CASSQDNAPLSYNEQFF.

Remarks on this clonotype: Germline and junction disagree at one end, which may indicate a read error. This sequence joins TRBV6-5 and TRBJ1-5; TRBD1 is a possible D gene (5 bases). The CDR3 runs 17 residues. The V gene's germline CDR1 is MNHEY and CDR2 SVGAGI. The CDR3 DNA reads TGTGACAGCAGTAACTCTAGGGCATCCTTAGGGGTACAGCCCCAGCATTTT. Encoded protein: CDSSNSRASLGVQPQHF.

CDR3 sequence: CASSPIGRDRVEGEQYF. The DNA of the CDR3 is TGTGCCAGCAGCCCGATTGGGAGGGACAGGGTGGAAGGGGAGCAGTACTTC. This chain uses TRBV5-4 with TRBJ2-7; the match to TRBD1 covers 9 bases. The CDR3 runs to 17 residues. Unmatched junction bases numbered 18, after V lost 4 bases and J lost 7 bases. Germline loops: CDR1 SGHNT, CDR2 YYREEE (reference sequence).

In the case of this clonotype: A read error may produce the germline difference seen at one junction end. This chain uses TRBV4-1 with TRBJ2-1, with D maybe TRBD2 (7 bases). This CDR3 is 14 amino acids long. Germline V lookup: CDR1 MGHRA, CDR2 YSYEKL. CDR3 in DNA: TGCACCAGCGGTGACGGCGGGAGAGGGGGTGAGCAGCTCTTC. Its protein is CTSGDGGRGGEQLF.

As to this clonotype: Being one base from a much bigger clone, this may be a read error. V and J are TRBV7-9 and TRBJ2-3, with no clear D. Germline V lookup: CDR1 SEHNR, CDR2 FQNEAQ (reference sequence). This CDR3 spans 15 amino acids. The CDR3 region is CANSSAGWSTDTQYF. The CDR3 coding sequence is TGTGCCAACAGCTCAGCAGGCTGGTCAACAGATACGCAGTATTTT.

This chain joins TRBV10-3 and TRBJ2-7; D assignment may be TRBD1 or TRBD2 (5 bases each). Germline V gene sequence: CDR1 ENHRY, CDR2 SYGVKD. The CDR3 extends over 14 amino acids. The V gene lost 3 bases and the J gene lost 0 bases, with 9 bases spanning the gap. The CDR3 region is CAISEGTVSYEQYF. CDR3 coding DNA: TGTGCCATCAGTGAAGGGACGGTCTCCTACGAGCAGTACTTC.

Concerning this clonotype itself: The junction shows a germline mismatch at one end, possibly a read error. The V call is TRBV4-1, the J call TRBJ1-4; weak D call: TRBD1 (5 bases). The CDR3 length is 15 residues. Germline values: CDR1 MGHRA, CDR2 YSYEKL. The CDR3, as DNA: TGCGCCAGCAGACAGGCGGGGTCAACTAATGAAAAACTGTCTTTT. Amino acid sequence: CASRQAGSTNEKLSF.

The chain recombines TRBV6-5 with TRBJ1-4; 8 bases align to TRBD1. CDR1 and CDR2 (germline): MNHEY, SVGAGI. The J segment lost 6 bases and the V segment lost 7 bases, leaving 13 bases of the junction unmatched. This CDR3 region has 16 residues. CDR3 in amino acids: CASTLHPGGRDEKLFF. The CDR3 DNA reads as TGTGCCAGCACCCTGCACCCAGGGGGCAGGGATGAAAAACTGTTTTTT.

This clonotype was observed many times. The chain uses TRBV12-3 or TRBV12-4 and TRBJ2-7; 7 bases agree with TRBD2. V dropped 5 bases and J dropped 5; count of bases not matched to a gene: 12. The CDR3 sequence is 15 residues long. The CDR3 reads CASSPSGLAAHEQYF. CDR3 DNA: TGTGCCAGCAGTCCATCGGGTCTAGCGGCCCACGAGCAGTACTTC.

The table lists this clonotype with a few counts. This sequence joins TRBV6-2 or TRBV6-3 and TRBJ2-5; maybe TRBD1 (6 bases). With 6 bases removed from V and 0 bases from J, the gap between germline ends came to 14 bases. The CDR3 covers 15 residues. The germline V gene encodes CDR1 MNHEY and CDR2 SVGEGT. CDR3 sequence: CASRNYRADQETQYF. DNA of the CDR3: TGTGCCAGCAGAAACTACAGGGCCGACCAAGAGACCCAGTACTTC.

A note on this clonotype: Possible read error: a much larger clone is one base away. The chain employs TRBV29-1 and TRBJ2-3, with TRBD2 matching 9 bases. The germline gives CDR1 SQVTM, CDR2 ANQGSEA. The CDR3 extends over 10 amino acids. In nucleotides, the CDR3 is TGTGGCGGGAGGGAAGATACGCAGTATTTT. This translates into CGGREDTQYF.

The chain combines TRBV6-2 or TRBV6-3 with TRBJ2-1; possibly TRBD2 for D (6 bases). The CDR3 runs to 15 residues. Per germline, CDR1 MNHEY and CDR2 SVGEGT. The germline V and J ends were trimmed by 4 bases and 6 bases, with 16 bases remaining between them. CDR3 residues: CASSLDTGAVNEQFF. DNA for the CDR3: TGTGCCAGCAGTTTGGATACGGGAGCGGTCAATGAGCAGTTCTTC.

This clonotype was recorded a few times. Sequence at one end of the junction differs from germline and may be a read error. The chain couples TRBV29-1 to TRBJ2-2; possibly TRBD2 for D (6 bases). This CDR3 comprises 12 residues. Germline loops: CDR1 SQVTM, CDR2 ANQGSEA. The CDR3: CSVDAAGGEPFF. CDR3 DNA sequence: TGCAGCGTTGACGCAGCAGGCGGGGAGCCGTTTTTT.

Worth noting for this clonotype: One end of the junction does not line up with germline, which may come from a read error. The chain carries TRBV7-9 and TRBJ2-7; the D is unclear. CDR3 length equals 16 residues. The germline V gene has CDR1 SEHNR and CDR2 FQNEAQ (reference sequence). The CDR3 nucleotides read TGTGCCAACAGCTTAGCCACAGCATCGGTGGAGAACGAGCAGTACTTC. Protein product: CANSLATASVENEQYF. The full variable domain, with the rest looked up from reference TRBV7-9 and TRBJ2-7, is DTGVSQNPRHKITKRGQNVTFRCDPISEHNRLYWYRQTLGQGPEFLTYFQNEAQLEKSRLLSDRFSAERPKGSFSTLEIQRTEQGDSAMYLCANSLATASVENEQYFGPGTRLTVT.

Turning to this clonotype: This may come from a read error, since a much larger clone is one base off. The chain has TRBV6-5 and TRBJ2-1; D possibly corresponds to TRBD2 (6 bases). The CDR3 is 17 residues long. From germline, CDR1 is MNHEY and CDR2 SVGAGI. CDR3 sequence (DNA): TGTGCCAGCAGTCACCCTTTGCAGGGAGGCTCCTACAATGAGCGGTTCTTC. Its protein is CASSHPLQGGSYNERFF.

This clonotype was seen many times. V and J are TRBV12-3 or TRBV12-4 and TRBJ1-5, with 7 bases that match TRBD1. The J segment lost 1 base and the V segment lost 6 bases, leaving 3 bases of the junction unmatched. The CDR3 spans 14 residues. The CDR3 nucleotides read TGTGCCAGCAGCGAGGGGGCAAGCAATCAGCCCCAGCATTTT. It codes for CASSEGASNQPQHF.

A remark on this clonotype: This may come from a read error, since a much larger clone is one base off. The CDR3 loop reads CASSQDLTTHETQYF. The CDR3 nucleotides are TGTGCCAGCAGCCAAGATTTGACAACCCATGAGACCCAGTACTTC. The rearrangement joins TRBV4-2 to TRBJ2-5; D call uncertain. CDR3 length: 15 residues. Germline values: CDR1 LGHNA, CDR2 YNFKEQ. V was cut by 0 bases and J by 5 bases, with 13 bases left in between.

The gene calls are TRBV4-1 and TRBJ2-3, with 8 bases that match TRBD1. The CDR3 is made up of 18 amino acids. With V trimmed by 2 bases and J by 1 base, 11 bases remained unmatched. Germline lookup yields CDR1 MGHRA and CDR2 YSYEKL. This chain's CDR3 is CASSQSLGQGSRTDTQYF. The DNA of the CDR3 is TGCGCCAGCAGCCAAAGTCTAGGACAGGGCAGCCGCACAGATACGCAGTATTTT.

This clonotype was seen a handful of times. The chain links TRBV4-1 to TRBJ1-2, with 12 bases lining up with TRBD1. The CDR3 contains 18 residues. The ends lost 4 bases at V and 4 bases at J; junction bases unmatched: 13. The V gene's germline CDR1 is MGHRA and CDR2 YSYEKL. CDR3 residues: CASSPGGTGGLNVYGYTF. CDR3 sequence (DNA): TGCGCCAGCAGCCCCGGAGGGACAGGGGGCCTTAACGTCTATGGCTACACCTTC.

This clonotype was recorded a few times. The chain combines TRBV6-1 with TRBJ2-7; TRBD1 matches at 7 bases. CDR1 and CDR2 (germline): MNHNS, SASEGT. The CDR3 consists of 16 residues. After removal of 1 base from V and 6 bases from J, the junction contained 12 bases not matched to a gene. CDR3 in amino acids: CASSEGGWGQLTEQYF. For the CDR3, the DNA is TGTGCCAGCAGTGAAGGTGGCTGGGGACAGCTGACCGAGCAGTACTTC.